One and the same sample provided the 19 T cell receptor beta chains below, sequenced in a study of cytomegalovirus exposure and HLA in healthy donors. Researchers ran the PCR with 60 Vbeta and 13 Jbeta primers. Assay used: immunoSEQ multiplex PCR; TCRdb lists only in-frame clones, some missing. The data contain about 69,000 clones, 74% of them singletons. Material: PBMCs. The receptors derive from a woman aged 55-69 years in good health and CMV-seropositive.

This CDR3 is CASSGRTGTDHSPLHF. CDR3 nucleotide sequence: TGTGCCAGCAGCGGACGAACCGGGACAGACCATTCACCCCTCCACTTT. The rearrangement joins TRBV9 to TRBJ1-6; TRBD1 matches 7 bases. After removal of 3 bases from V and 8 bases from J, the junction contained 11 bases not matched to a gene. This CDR3 comprises 16 residues. Germline loops: CDR1 SGDLS, CDR2 YYNGEE.

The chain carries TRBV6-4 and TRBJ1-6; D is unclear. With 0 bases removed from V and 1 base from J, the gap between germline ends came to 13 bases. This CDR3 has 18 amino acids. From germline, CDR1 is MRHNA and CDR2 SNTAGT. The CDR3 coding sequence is TGTGCCAGCAGTGACTCCGGGCTGGGGAGGTCCTATAATTCACCCCTCCACTTT. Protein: CASSDSGLGRSYNSPLHF.

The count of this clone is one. CDR3 protein: CASRGQGNIDEQFF. CDR3 nucleotide sequence: TGTGCCAGCAGAGGACAGGGAAATATTGATGAGCAGTTCTTC. The chain employs TRBV6-1 and TRBJ2-1, with TRBD1 identical over 8 bases. The CDR3 spans 14 residues. V was pared by 6 bases and J by 8 bases, with 9 bases of the junction left unmatched. Per the germline V gene, CDR1 is MNHNS and CDR2 is SASEGT.

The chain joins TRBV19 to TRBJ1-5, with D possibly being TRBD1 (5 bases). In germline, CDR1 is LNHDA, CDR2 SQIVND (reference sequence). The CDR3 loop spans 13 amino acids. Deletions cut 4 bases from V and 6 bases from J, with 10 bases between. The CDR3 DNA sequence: TGTGCCAGTAGTAGGGGGGGTTCTCAGCCCCAGCATTTT. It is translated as CASSRGGSQPQHF.

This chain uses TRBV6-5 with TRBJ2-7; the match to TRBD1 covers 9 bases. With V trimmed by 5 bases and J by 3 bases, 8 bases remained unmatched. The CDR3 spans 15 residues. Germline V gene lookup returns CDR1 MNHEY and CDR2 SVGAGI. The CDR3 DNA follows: TGTGCCAGCAGTGTCACAGGGGGCGCCCTCTACGAGCAGTACTTC. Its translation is CASSVTGGALYEQYF.

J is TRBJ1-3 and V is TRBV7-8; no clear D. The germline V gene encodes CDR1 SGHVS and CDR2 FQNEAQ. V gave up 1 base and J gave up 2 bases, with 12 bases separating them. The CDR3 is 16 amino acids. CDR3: CASSLDRGSPGNTIYF. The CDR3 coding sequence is TGTGCCAGCAGCTTAGATAGAGGTTCGCCTGGAAACACCATATATTTT. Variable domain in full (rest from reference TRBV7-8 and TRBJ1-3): GAGVSQSPRYKVAKRGQDVALRCDPISGHVSLFWYQQALGQGPEFLTYFQNEAQLDKSGLPSDRFFAERPEGSVSTLKIQRTQQEDSAVYLCASSLDRGSPGNTIYFGEGSWLTVV.

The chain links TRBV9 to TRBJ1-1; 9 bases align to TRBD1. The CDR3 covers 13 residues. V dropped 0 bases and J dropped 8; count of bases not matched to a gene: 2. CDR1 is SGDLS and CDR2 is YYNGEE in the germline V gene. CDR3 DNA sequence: TGTGCCAGCAGCGTAGGACAGGGGGGGGAAGCTTTCTTT. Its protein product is CASSVGQGGEAFF. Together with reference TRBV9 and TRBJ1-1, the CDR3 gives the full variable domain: DSGVTQTPKHLITATGQRVTLRCSPRSGDLSVYWYQQSLDQGLQFLIQYYNGEERAKGNILERFSAQQFPDLHSELNLSSLELGDSALYFCASSVGQGGEAFFGQGTRLTVV.

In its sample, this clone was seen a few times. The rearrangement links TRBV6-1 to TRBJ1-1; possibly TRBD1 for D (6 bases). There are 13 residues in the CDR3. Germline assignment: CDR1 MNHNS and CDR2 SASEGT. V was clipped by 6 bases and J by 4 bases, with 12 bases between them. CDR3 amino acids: CASRYRVGTEAFF. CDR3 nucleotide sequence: TGTGCCAGCAGATACAGGGTTGGCACTGAAGCTTTCTTT.

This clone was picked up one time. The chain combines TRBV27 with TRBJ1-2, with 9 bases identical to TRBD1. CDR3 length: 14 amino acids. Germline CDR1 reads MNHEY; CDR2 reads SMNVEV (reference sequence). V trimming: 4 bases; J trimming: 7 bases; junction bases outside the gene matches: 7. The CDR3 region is CASSSRGQGFGYTF. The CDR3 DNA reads TGTGCCAGCAGTTCCCGGGGACAGGGATTTGGCTACACCTTC.

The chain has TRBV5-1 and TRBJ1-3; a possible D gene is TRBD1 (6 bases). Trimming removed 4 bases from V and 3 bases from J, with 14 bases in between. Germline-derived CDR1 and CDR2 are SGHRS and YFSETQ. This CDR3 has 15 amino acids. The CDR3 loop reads CASSPRGGSGNTIYF. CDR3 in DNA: TGCGCCAGCAGCCCCAGGGGTGGGAGTGGAAACACCATATATTTT.

The CDR3: CASRVDSDNQPQHF. The CDR3 DNA reads as TGTGCCAGCAGAGTGGACAGCGACAATCAGCCCCAGCATTTT. The chain uses TRBV2 and TRBJ1-5; TRBD1 might be the D (6 bases). Between the trimmed V and J ends, which lost 6 bases and 3 bases, there was a span of 12 bases. This CDR3 has 14 residues. Germline lookup yields CDR1 SNHLY and CDR2 FYNNEI.

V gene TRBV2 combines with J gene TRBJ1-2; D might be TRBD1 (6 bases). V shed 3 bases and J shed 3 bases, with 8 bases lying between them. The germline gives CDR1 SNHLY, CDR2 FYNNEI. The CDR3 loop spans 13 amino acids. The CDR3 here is CASSEDSYYGYTF. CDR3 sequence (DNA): TGTGCCAGCAGTGAGGACAGCTACTATGGCTACACCTTC.

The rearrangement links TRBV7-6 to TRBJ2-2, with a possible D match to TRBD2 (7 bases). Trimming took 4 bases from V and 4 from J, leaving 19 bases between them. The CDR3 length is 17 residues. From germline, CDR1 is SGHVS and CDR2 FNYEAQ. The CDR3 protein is CASSSKGGPRGTGELFF. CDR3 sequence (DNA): TGTGCCAGCAGCTCCAAGGGGGGGCCGCGGGGCACCGGGGAGCTGTTTTTT.

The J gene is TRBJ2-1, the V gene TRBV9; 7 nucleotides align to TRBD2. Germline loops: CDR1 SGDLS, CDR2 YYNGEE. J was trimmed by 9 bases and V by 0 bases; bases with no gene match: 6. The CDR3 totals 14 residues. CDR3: CASSVETSSAEQFF. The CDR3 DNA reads TGTGCCAGCAGCGTAGAGACTAGCTCGGCTGAGCAGTTCTTC.

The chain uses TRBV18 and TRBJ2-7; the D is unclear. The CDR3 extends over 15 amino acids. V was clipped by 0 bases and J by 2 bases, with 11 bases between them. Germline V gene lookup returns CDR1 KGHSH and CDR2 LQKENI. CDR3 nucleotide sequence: TGTGCCAGCTCACCACCCAGCAGGTCTCCCTACGAGCAGTACTTC. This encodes CASSPPSRSPYEQYF.

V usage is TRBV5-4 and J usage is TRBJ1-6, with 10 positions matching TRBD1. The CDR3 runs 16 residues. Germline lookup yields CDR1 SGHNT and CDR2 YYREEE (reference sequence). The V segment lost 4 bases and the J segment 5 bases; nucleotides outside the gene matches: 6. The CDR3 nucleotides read TGTGCCAGCAGCCAAGACAGGGGGCTAGATAATTCACCCCTCCACTTT. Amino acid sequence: CASSQDRGLDNSPLHF.

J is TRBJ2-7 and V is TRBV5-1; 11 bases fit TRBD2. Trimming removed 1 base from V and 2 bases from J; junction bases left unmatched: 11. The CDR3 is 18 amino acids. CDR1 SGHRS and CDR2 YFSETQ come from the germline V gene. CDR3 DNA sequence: TGCGCCAGCAGCTTGACTAGCGGGGGCTCAGATTTTACCTACGAGCAGTACTTC. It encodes CASSLTSGGSDFTYEQYF.

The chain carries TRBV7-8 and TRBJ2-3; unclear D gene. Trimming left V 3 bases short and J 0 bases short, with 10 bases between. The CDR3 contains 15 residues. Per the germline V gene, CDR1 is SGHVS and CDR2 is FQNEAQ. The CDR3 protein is CASSFSGTSTDTQYF. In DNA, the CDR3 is TGTGCCAGCAGCTTTTCGGGTACTAGCACAGATACGCAGTATTTT.

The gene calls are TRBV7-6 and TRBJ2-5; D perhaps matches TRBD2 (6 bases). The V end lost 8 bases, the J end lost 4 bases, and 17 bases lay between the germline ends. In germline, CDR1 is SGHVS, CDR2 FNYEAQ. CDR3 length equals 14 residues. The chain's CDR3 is CASARRDRRETQYF. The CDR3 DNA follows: TGTGCCAGCGCCAGGCGGGATCGAAGAGAGACCCAGTACTTC. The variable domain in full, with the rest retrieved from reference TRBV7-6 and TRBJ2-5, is GAGVSQSPRYKVTKRGQDVALRCDPISGHVSLYWYRQALGQGPEFLTYFNYEAQQDKSGLPNDRFSAERPEGSISTLTIQRTEQRDSAMYRCASARRDRRETQYFGPGTRLLVL.